The clone carrying this T cell receptor (beta chain) was observed once. Its antigen is still unknown. Only in-frame clones appear in the TCRdb table, and some are missing; sequencing was by immunoSEQ multiplex PCR. The sample shows over 90,000 clones, 85% to 90% of them seen only once. This entry comes from a study of OX40 agonist ivuxolimab in advanced cancers. Study in general: Patients were infused with ivuxolimab every 2 weeks at 0.01 to 10 mg/kg. Findings of the study overall: At 0.1 to 3.0 mg/kg, CD4+ and CD8+ blood T cells expanded clonally by week 6.

The CDR3 runs to 15 residues. Trimming took 7 bases from V and 4 from J; bases not matched to a gene: 10. Germline V gene sequence: CDR1 WSHSY, CDR2 SAAADI. This specimen consisted of CD4+ or CD8+ T cells sorted from blood, obtained in a trial of the OX40 agonist ivuxolimab. This TCR derives from an adult with an advanced solid tumor such as melanoma, head and neck, liver or kidney cancer. This sequence joins TRBV10-2 and TRBJ2-3; 8 nucleotides match TRBD2. The CDR3, as DNA: TGCGCCAGCAAGGAATCGCGGGGGGCCTCAGATACGCAGTATTTT. Amino acid sequence: CASKESRGASDTQYF.